These 31 T cell receptor beta chains share one sample of origin, sequenced in a study of Graves' ophthalmopathy and Graves' hyperthyroidism. Amplification targeted the TCR beta CDR3 regions, with RNA transcripts as the source material. After a first-round RT-PCR with HTBI primers, a second-round multiplex PCR was run. TCRdb called the multiplex PCR reads again in MiXCR, with one record for every CDR3 protein. The sample includes hundreds of thousands of distinct CDR3 sequences, roughly 20% of them seen just once. The sample was peripheral blood. These TCRs come from a woman under 30 with stable Graves' hyperthyroidism. Some clones in this sample may be carry-over from other donors' samples.

This clonotype was counted a few times. J is TRBJ1-2 and V is TRBV28; the match to TRBD1 covers 9 bases. CDR1 and CDR2 (germline): MDHEN, SYDVKM. V trimming: 4 bases; J trimming: 13 bases; junction bases outside the gene matches: 4. The CDR3 totals 11 residues. The CDR3 nucleotides read TGTGCCAGCAGTTCCGACAGGGGGGGCACCTTC. Its translation: CASSSDRGGTF.

This clonotype occurred many times. The chain joins TRBV29-1 to TRBJ2-7; D unresolved. CDR1 and CDR2 (germline): SQVTM, ANQGSEA. Trimming took 1 base from V and 0 from J, leaving 7 bases between them. This CDR3 is 13 amino acids long. The CDR3 sequence: CSVEVFRSYEQYF. The DNA for the CDR3 is TGCAGCGTTGAAGTTTTCCGCTCCTACGAGCAGTACTTC.

This clonotype was recorded many times. The chain couples TRBV7-2 to TRBJ2-7, with D possibly matching TRBD1 (8 bases). Germline V CDR1 and CDR2: SGHTA, FQGNSA. This CDR3 is 15 amino acids long. The germline V and J ends were trimmed by 6 bases and 3 bases, with 18 bases remaining between them. Here the CDR3 reads CASSLTGGDLYEQYF. The CDR3 region has the DNA TGTGCCAGCAGTCTTACAGGGGGGGACCTCTACGAGCAGTACTTC.

This clonotype was seen repeatedly, ten times or more. This chain links TRBV20-1 with TRBJ2-5, with D maybe TRBD2 (6 bases). V lost 4 bases to trimming and J lost 4 bases, with 16 bases between them. CDR1 is DFQATT, CDR2 SNEGSKA, per germline (reference sequence). This CDR3 comprises 14 residues. CDR3 in amino acids: CSAIEDGGSETQYF. CDR3 coding DNA: TGCAGTGCTATAGAGGATGGAGGGTCAGAGACCCAGTACTTC.

The chain is built from TRBV13 and TRBJ1-6; D call uncertain. The germline V gene has CDR1 PRHDT and CDR2 FYEKMQ (reference sequence). This CDR3 spans 15 amino acids. Trimming shortened V by 5 bases and J by 12 bases, and 20 bases separated the two germline ends. CDR3 in amino acids: CASSLPPADGEPLHF. CDR3 DNA sequence: TGTGCCAGCAGCCTCCCGCCGGCCGACGGGGAACCCCTCCACTTT.

In the case of this clonotype: An end of the junction differs from the germline gene, which may be a read error. The chain links TRBV20-1 to TRBJ2-4; TRBD2 matches at 9 bases. This CDR3 has 15 residues. Germline V gene lookup returns CDR1 DFQATT and CDR2 SNEGSKA (reference sequence). The CDR3 reads CSARLSGGAKNIKYF. The CDR3 DNA sequence: TGCAGTGCTAGACTTAGCGGGGGCGCCAAAAACATTAAGTACTTC.

In this sample, this clonotype turned up many times. V usage is TRBV11-1 and J usage is TRBJ1-5; 11 positions agree with TRBD1. The CDR3 extends over 19 amino acids. The junction had 12 bases not matched to a gene; V was cut back by 5 bases and J by 0 bases. Germline loops: CDR1 SGHAT, CDR2 FQDESV (reference sequence). DNA for the CDR3: TGTGCCAGCAGCCGTGGACAGGGGGCAGGAACTATTAGCAATCAGCCCCAGCATTTT. Translation: CASSRGQGAGTISNQPQHF.

This clonotype was counted many times. This chain connects TRBV7-6 to TRBJ1-1; TRBD1 might be the D (6 bases). CDR3 length equals 16 residues. Germline values: CDR1 SGHVS, CDR2 FNYEAQ. Deletions cut 0 bases from V and 0 bases from J, with 11 bases between. The CDR3 reads CASSLAQTGVNTEAFF. Written as DNA, the CDR3 is TGTGCCAGCAGCTTAGCTCAGACAGGTGTGAACACTGAAGCTTTCTTT.

This clonotype was recorded many times. This chain uses TRBV10-3 with TRBJ2-2; tentatively, D is TRBD1 (6 bases). With 6 bases removed from V and 6 bases from J, the gap between germline ends came to 17 bases. Germline CDR1 ENHRY, CDR2 SYGVKD. This CDR3 region has 15 residues. In nucleotides, the CDR3 is TGTGCCATCAGCGGGACACCCGAGGGTCCCGGGGAGCTGTTTTTT. It specifies CAISGTPEGPGELFF.

This clonotype was detected many times. The CDR3 region is CSARDPAAPTGELFF. CDR3 DNA: TGCAGTGCTAGAGATCCAGCGGCTCCCACCGGGGAGCTGTTTTTT. J is TRBJ2-2 and V is TRBV20-1, with D possibly being TRBD2 (5 bases). The CDR3 has 15 residues. Looked up from germline, CDR1 is DFQATT and CDR2 is SNEGSKA (reference sequence). The ends were cut back, 0 bases at V and 4 bases at J, with 12 bases in the middle.

This clonotype came up a few times. This chain connects TRBV28 to TRBJ1-1; D unresolved. The V end was cut by 6 bases, the J end by 3 bases, with 8 bases between. CDR3 size: 12 residues. Germline CDR1 MDHEN, CDR2 SYDVKM. The CDR3 bases are TGTGCCAGCAGCACCCATCACACTGAAGCTTTCTTT. This sequence encodes CASSTHHTEAFF.

This clonotype was counted a single time. The V call is TRBV12-3 or TRBV12-4, the J call TRBJ1-1; D gene unclear. The CDR3 is made up of 10 amino acids. With 2 bases removed from V and 12 bases from J, the gap between germline ends came to 7 bases. This CDR3 reads CASSLKATFF. The CDR3 region has the DNA TGTGCCAGCAGTTTAAAGGCAACTTTCTTT.

The chain is built from TRBV30 and TRBJ1-5, with a weak D call TRBD1 (5 bases). This CDR3 is 13 amino acids long. The ends were cut back, 2 bases at V and 7 bases at J, with 12 bases in the middle. Germline CDR1 and CDR2: GTSNPN and SVGIG (reference sequence). The CDR3 is CAWSRGSGQPQHF. CDR3 sequence (DNA): TGTGCCTGGAGTAGGGGTAGCGGACAGCCCCAGCATTTT. The complete variable domain, with remaining parts taken from reference TRBV30 and TRBJ1-5, reads SQTIHQWPATLVQPVGSPLSLECTVEGTSNPNLYWYRQAAGRGLQLLFYSVGIGQISSEVPQNLSASRPQDRQFILSSKKLLLSDSGFYLCAWSRGSGQPQHFGDGTRLSIL.

This chain uses TRBV6-1 with TRBJ2-5, with unresolved D. The V and J ends lost 1 base and 4 bases respectively, with 7 bases between them. Germline V gene lookup returns CDR1 MNHNS and CDR2 SASEGT. The CDR3 extends over 13 amino acids. CDR3 protein: CASSEVLTETQYF. Written as DNA, the CDR3 is TGTGCCAGCAGTGAAGTACTTACAGAGACCCAGTACTTC.

This clonotype was found many times. The rearrangement joins TRBV12-3 or TRBV12-4 to TRBJ2-5; 16 bases map to TRBD2. Trimming took 5 bases from V and 5 from J; bases not matched to a gene: 5. The CDR3 covers 16 residues. The CDR3: CASSGTSGRAAETQYF. The DNA for the CDR3 is TGTGCCAGCAGTGGGACTAGCGGGAGGGCCGCGGAGACCCAGTACTTC.

The rearrangement links TRBV13 to TRBJ2-3, with 8 nucleotides matching TRBD2. The CDR3 extends over 18 amino acids. The germline CDR1 and CDR2 sequences are PRHDT and FYEKMQ (reference sequence). The junction had 16 bases not matched to a gene; V was cut back by 4 bases and J by 4 bases. The DNA of the CDR3 is TGTGCCAGCAGCTCCTCTATAGCGGGGCTCGGGGTGGCAGATACGCAGTATTTT. Its protein product is CASSSSIAGLGVADTQYF.

This clonotype was detected many times. This rearrangement joins TRBV24-1 to TRBJ2-2; no clear D. This CDR3 is 15 amino acids long. V lost 8 bases and J lost 1, with 13 bases in between. CDR1 is KGHDR, CDR2 SFDVKD, per germline. The CDR3 DNA follows: TGTGCCACCACCGACCCCAAGCGGAACACCGGGGAGCTGTTTTTT. Translated, it gives CATTDPKRNTGELFF.

As for this clonotype: Without the conserved terminal phenylalanine or tryptophan, this CDR3 likely stems from a read error. The chain combines TRBV7-3 with TRBJ2-7; a weak D match, TRBD1 (5 bases). This CDR3 comprises 14 residues. Trimming took off 4 bases at V and 0 bases at J, with 10 bases between the two ends. The V gene's germline CDR1 is SGHTA and CDR2 FQGTGA. This CDR3 reads CASSWGLNSYEQYD. The CDR3 DNA follows: TGTGCCAGCAGCTGGGGCTTGAACTCCTACGAGCAGTACGAC.

J is TRBJ1-2 and V is TRBV12-3 or TRBV12-4, with D hard to call. Trimming took off 3 bases at V and 8 bases at J, with 13 bases between the two ends. The CDR3 covers 13 residues. CDR3 coding DNA: TGTGCCAGCAGTTTCTACCGGGTTTACGGCTACACCTTC. Its protein is CASSFYRVYGYTF.

This clonotype has ten or more counts. The chain recombines TRBV5-1 with TRBJ2-2, with D maybe TRBD2 (5 bases). The CDR3 runs to 15 residues. CDR1 is SGHRS and CDR2 is YFSETQ in the germline V gene. V was pared by 4 bases and J by 6 bases, with 16 bases between. The CDR3 region has the DNA TGCGCCAGCAGCCCGGACTCCACGAGGTCCGGGGAGCTGTTTTTT. Amino acid sequence: CASSPDSTRSGELFF.

This clonotype was picked up many times. The V call is TRBV6-5, the J call TRBJ1-2; D gene unclear. Looked up from germline, CDR1 is MNHEY and CDR2 is SVGAGI. Trimming removed 4 bases from V and 4 bases from J, with 13 bases in between. The CDR3 has 14 residues. The CDR3 loop reads CASSSIGPSYGYTF. In nucleotides, the CDR3 is TGTGCCAGCAGTTCCATCGGGCCAAGCTATGGCTACACCTTC.

The table lists this clonotype with many counts. The chain couples TRBV6-2 or TRBV6-3 to TRBJ1-3; 7 bases map to TRBD1. CDR1 is MNHEY and CDR2 is SVGEGT in the germline V gene. V shed 7 bases and J 0 bases; nucleotides not matched to a gene: 12. The CDR3 extends over 17 amino acids. The CDR3 DNA sequence: TGTGCCAGCACACTTCGGACAGGTTTAAGCTCTGGAAACACCATATATTTT. Translating it yields CASTLRTGLSSGNTIYF.

The chain uses TRBV24-1 and TRBJ2-2, with 13 nucleotides matching TRBD2. V shed 4 bases, J shed 3 bases, and the junction held 10 bases outside the gene matches. The V gene's germline CDR1 is KGHDR and CDR2 SFDVKD. The CDR3 runs 19 residues. The CDR3 bases are TGTGCCACCAGTGACTCCGGGACTAGCGGGGAACAGTACACCGGGGAGCTGTTTTTT. Protein: CATSDSGTSGEQYTGELFF.

This clonotype was seen at least ten times. The gene calls are TRBV18 and TRBJ1-1; 7 bases agree with TRBD1. Germline loops: CDR1 KGHSH, CDR2 LQKENI. Trimming at V came to 6 bases and at J to 3 bases, leaving 7 bases not matched to a gene. This CDR3 region has 14 residues. DNA for the CDR3: TGTGCCAGCTCCCGGGCAGGGGGATACACTGAAGCTTTCTTT. Amino acid sequence: CASSRAGGYTEAFF.

This clonotype has at least ten counts. V is TRBV28 and J is TRBJ1-1, with unresolved D. V was shortened by 4 bases and J by 0 bases, with 9 bases between the two germline ends. Germline V gene data show CDR1 as MDHEN and CDR2 as SYDVKM. This CDR3 spans 14 amino acids. The CDR3 DNA follows: TGTGCCAGCAGTTCCCGGACGATGAACACTGAAGCTTTCTTT. It specifies CASSSRTMNTEAFF.

On this clonotype: A read error may produce the germline difference seen at one junction end. The J gene is TRBJ1-2, the V gene TRBV10-3; D is undetermined. This CDR3 has 13 residues. The germline V gene encodes CDR1 ENHRY and CDR2 SYGVKD. The CDR3 loop is CAITQIVNYGYTF. CDR3 DNA sequence: TGTGCCATCACACAGATAGTTAACTATGGATACACCTTC.

The rearrangement links TRBV6-4 to TRBJ1-1; 7 bases are shared with TRBD1. CDR3 length: 14 residues. Germline V gene data show CDR1 as MRHNA and CDR2 as SNTAGT. Trimming took 6 bases from V and 4 from J; bases not matched to a gene: 8. This chain's CDR3 is CASRTGEGSTEAFF. The CDR3 DNA follows: TGTGCCAGCAGAACAGGGGAGGGATCCACTGAAGCTTTCTTT.

The rearrangement uses TRBV11-2 and TRBJ2-7, with TRBD1 as a possible D gene (6 bases). Trimming stripped 5 bases from V and 2 bases from J, with 13 bases between. Germline values: CDR1 SGHAT, CDR2 FQNNGV. The CDR3 consists of 14 residues. The CDR3 here is CASSTLTGTYEQYF. CDR3 bases: TGTGCCAGCAGCACCTTGACAGGAACCTACGAGCAGTACTTC.

The chain combines TRBV12-3 or TRBV12-4 with TRBJ1-5; tentatively, D is TRBD1 (6 bases). Trimming stripped 1 base from V and 5 bases from J, with 9 bases between. The length of the CDR3 is 14 residues. DNA for the CDR3: TGTGCCAGCAGTTTAGGGGGGCGGGATCAGCCCCAGCATTTT. Translation gives CASSLGGRDQPQHF.

At least ten counts were recorded for this clonotype. This chain uses TRBV30 with TRBJ1-1; weak D call: TRBD1 (5 bases). The V gene lost 2 bases and the J gene lost 3 bases, with 10 bases spanning the gap. Per germline, CDR1 GTSNPN and CDR2 SVGIG (reference sequence). This CDR3 spans 13 amino acids. The CDR3 DNA is TGTGCCTGGAGTTTGCAGGGCGACACTGAAGCTTTCTTT. Residues: CAWSLQGDTEAFF.

The V and J genes are TRBV24-1 and TRBJ2-7; possibly TRBD1 for D (6 bases). V lost 5 bases and J lost 3, with 13 bases in between. Germline assignment: CDR1 KGHDR and CDR2 SFDVKD. CDR3 length: 14 amino acids. The CDR3 spells CATSAGVGFYEQYF. The CDR3 DNA sequence: TGTGCCACCAGTGCAGGGGTGGGTTTCTACGAGCAGTACTTC.